Reported below is one T cell receptor (beta chain). The sample is drawn from a study of blood T cell repertoires in COVID-19. Turning to the study itself: The United States, Italy and Spain provided the acute and convalescent COVID-19 samples.

Libraries were prepared by immunoSEQ multiplex PCR; TCRdb keeps only in-frame clonotypes and omits some of them. The repertoire holds approximately 180,000 clones, 82% seen once, with approximately 8.7% in the top ten. V was pared by 6 bases and J by 7 bases, with 3 bases of the junction left unmatched. Germline values: CDR1 MDHEN, CDR2 SYDVKM. This CDR3 region has 12 residues. The chain has TRBV28 and TRBJ1-2; TRBD1 aligns across 9 bases. The sequenced sample was peripheral blood. The receptor was derived from a woman in her 70s with acute or convalescent COVID-19. In nucleotides, the CDR3 is TGTGCCAGCAGCTGGGGACAGGGTGGCTACACCTTC. Amino acid sequence: CASSWGQGGYTF.